This T cell receptor (beta chain) is from a study of blood T cell repertoires in COVID-19. Overall study context: Sample material is recorded as cDNA or gDNA derived from T cells, B-cell-depleted T cells, or PBMCs.

Authors' methods: By means of reference gene primer amplification, nucleated cell counts were estimated. Repertoires were generated with immunoSEQ multiplex PCR, while TCRdb's copy carries only in-frame clones and drops some. V and J calls plus clone size are reproduced from that table; the DNA served to infer D and trimming. The sample records around 100,000 clones, around nine tenths being singletons. Germline CDR1 is SGHTA and CDR2 is FQGNSA. V was trimmed by 2 bases and J by 2 bases, leaving 6 bases between them. The CDR3 sequence is 13 residues long. The TCR comes from a man at least 80 years old with acute or convalescent COVID-19. The sample consisted of peripheral blood. This chain links TRBV7-2 with TRBJ1-2; D remains unclear. The chain's CDR3 is CASSLHENYGYTF. In DNA form, the CDR3 reads TGTGCCAGCAGCTTACATGAGAACTATGGCTACACCTTC.